Shown below are 28 T cell receptor beta chains from a single sample sequenced in a study of shared clonotypes between healthy human individuals (dated by TCRdb to about 2020). The library relied on the immunoSEQ multiplex PCR assay. TCRdb took this table from immuneACCESS and kept in-frame rearrangements with V and J called. Such tables lack part of the clones; where checked against another copy, unresolved V genes explain under half of the gap, and the rest is unexplained. This sample has some 2.4 million clones in its table, and 93% of those were observed once. Clones ranked in the top ten supply 0.36% of the sample. Sequencing was performed on naive CD4+ T cells from PBMCs. Explained via the paper, the cell subset or site label denotes: CD45RA+ positively selected. These receptors were collected from a man aged 18 to 30 in good health. Some clones in this sample may be carry-over from other donors' samples.

This chain links TRBV20-1 with TRBJ2-1; D unresolved. V was pared by 6 bases and J by 4 bases, with 7 bases between. From germline, CDR1 is DFQATT and CDR2 SNEGSKA (reference sequence). This CDR3 spans 11 amino acids. CDR3 sequence (DNA): TGCAGTGCCCCACCTTACAATGAGCAGTTCTTC. Translated: CSAPPYNEQFF.

Remarks on this clone: A junction end diverges from the germline sequence, so it may reflect a read error. The rearrangement joins TRBV6-6 to TRBJ1-4, with TRBD1 as a possible D gene (6 bases). CDR3 length equals 15 residues. Germline CDR1 and CDR2: MNHNY and SVGAGI (reference sequence). CDR3 loop: CASSYFQGGGEKLFF. The CDR3 DNA sequence: TGTGCCAGCAGCTACTTCCAAGGAGGGGGTGAAAAACTGTTTTTT.

To note about this clone: Distinct nucleotide sequences in the sample also encode this CDR3. The rearrangement joins TRBV28 to TRBJ1-5, with D perhaps matching TRBD1 (6 bases). Germline-derived CDR1 and CDR2 are MDHEN and SYDVKM. The CDR3 consists of 15 residues. V was cut by 6 bases and J by 2 bases, with 14 bases left in between. The CDR3: CASRGHTGRNQPQHF. The CDR3 DNA reads TGTGCCAGCAGGGGTCATACAGGGCGCAATCAGCCCCAGCATTTT.

The chain employs TRBV5-1 and TRBJ2-3; TRBD1 aligns across 7 bases. Germline lookup yields CDR1 SGHRS and CDR2 YFSETQ. The junction had 10 bases not matched to a gene; V was cut back by 4 bases and J by 5 bases. The CDR3 loop spans 15 amino acids. This CDR3 reads CASSPETGSEDTQYF. The CDR3, as DNA: TGCGCCAGCAGCCCGGAGACAGGGTCCGAAGATACGCAGTATTTT.

The chain recombines TRBV28 with TRBJ1-1; D remains ambiguous. This CDR3 comprises 12 residues. Per germline, CDR1 MDHEN and CDR2 SYDVKM. Trimming took 2 bases from V and 10 from J, leaving 11 bases between them. The CDR3 sequence is CASSLNGRTAFF. The CDR3 nucleotides are TGTGCCAGCAGTTTAAACGGGAGAACAGCTTTCTTT.

The V call is TRBV28, the J call TRBJ2-7; 9 nucleotides align to TRBD2. The CDR3 spans 16 residues. Germline-derived CDR1 and CDR2 are MDHEN and SYDVKM. V gave up 5 bases and J gave up 5 bases; unmatched junction bases: 13. CDR3 DNA sequence: TGTGCCAGCAGTGCCTTAGCGGGAGTTCCTGGTCACGAGCAGTACTTC. It encodes CASSALAGVPGHEQYF.

The rearrangement uses TRBV29-1 and TRBJ2-7; 8 bases are a match to TRBD1. Germline V gives CDR1 SQVTM, CDR2 ANQGSEA. The CDR3 is 14 residues long. V trimming: 7 bases; J trimming: 6 bases; junction bases outside the gene matches: 14. DNA for the CDR3: TGCAGCGCCGATCTATCCGGGACAGGAGGCGAGCAGTACTTC. The encoded protein is CSADLSGTGGEQYF.

This clone was seen once. V is TRBV15 and J is TRBJ2-1; D possibly corresponds to TRBD2 (5 bases). Germline values: CDR1 LNHNV, CDR2 YYDKDF (reference sequence). The CDR3 contains 16 residues. V was trimmed by 0 bases and J by 0 bases, leaving 9 bases between them. CDR3 in DNA: TGTGCCACCAGCAGAGATTTTCGGGGCTCCTACAATGAGCAGTTCTTC. Encoded protein: CATSRDFRGSYNEQFF.

The CDR3 reads CASSPEGDRGTGELFF. The CDR3 DNA sequence: TGTGCCAGCAGCCCGGAAGGGGACAGAGGCACCGGGGAGCTGTTTTTT. The chain employs TRBV9 and TRBJ2-2, with TRBD1 matching 7 bases. CDR3 length: 16 residues. V was pared by 4 bases and J by 4 bases, with 10 bases of the junction left unmatched. Germline CDR1 and CDR2: SGDLS and YYNGEE.

The V call is TRBV10-3, the J call TRBJ1-4, with TRBD1 identical over 7 bases. In germline, CDR1 is ENHRY, CDR2 SYGVKD. V lost 8 bases, J lost 6 bases, and 6 bases stayed unmatched. The CDR3 has 13 amino acids. This CDR3 reads CAIQDRKDEKLFF. The CDR3, as DNA: TGTGCCATCCAGGACAGGAAAGATGAAAAACTGTTTTTT.

The gene calls are TRBV4-1 and TRBJ1-1; weak D call: TRBD1 (6 bases). V lost 8 bases to trimming and J lost 1 base, with 23 bases between them. Germline V lookup: CDR1 MGHRA, CDR2 YSYEKL. CDR3 length: 17 residues. The CDR3 bases are TGCGCCAGCGTCAGGGGACATACGAACCCAGCGAACACTGAAGCTTTCTTT. It codes for CASVRGHTNPANTEAFF.

The chain is built from TRBV7-9 and TRBJ2-7; 16 nucleotides align to TRBD2. The ends lost 5 bases at V and 2 bases at J; junction bases unmatched: 3. The CDR3 contains 16 residues. Germline V gene sequence: CDR1 SEHNR, CDR2 FQNEAQ (reference sequence). The CDR3 here is CASSPGLAGGPYEQYF. The CDR3 coding sequence is TGTGCCAGCAGCCCGGGACTAGCGGGAGGGCCCTACGAGCAGTACTTC.

This clone was detected once. The sample has other DNA sequences that encode this CDR3 too. The chain couples TRBV7-8 to TRBJ1-5, with 8 nucleotides matching TRBD1. V shed 5 bases, J shed 0 bases, and the junction held 3 bases outside the gene matches. The CDR3 is made up of 15 amino acids. Germline values: CDR1 SGHVS, CDR2 FQNEAQ. Here the CDR3 reads CASSPGQGSNQPQHF. The CDR3 nucleotides read TGTGCCAGCAGCCCCGGACAGGGTAGCAATCAGCCCCAGCATTTT.

The gene calls are TRBV28 and TRBJ1-5; D not certain. Germline assignment: CDR1 MDHEN and CDR2 SYDVKM. The V gene lost 7 bases and the J gene lost 7 bases, with 11 bases spanning the gap. The CDR3 length is 12 residues. The CDR3: CASTGRGQPQHF. The CDR3, as DNA: TGTGCCAGCACCGGCAGAGGGCAGCCCCAGCATTTT.

CDR3 amino acids: CASSLDADRGNTEAFF. DNA of the CDR3: TGTGCCAGCAGCTTAGATGCTGATAGGGGGAACACTGAAGCTTTCTTT. J is TRBJ1-1 and V is TRBV11-2; a weak D match, TRBD1 (5 bases). Germline V gene lookup returns CDR1 SGHAT and CDR2 FQNNGV. V was trimmed by 0 bases and J by 1 base, leaving 12 bases between them. This CDR3 region has 16 residues.

This chain joins TRBV6-5 and TRBJ2-7; the D is unclear. Germline V CDR1 and CDR2: MNHEY, SVGAGI. V was clipped by 2 bases and J by 4 bases, with 3 bases between them. The CDR3 spans 11 residues. Here the CDR3 reads CASSYKYEQYF. The DNA for the CDR3 is TGTGCCAGCAGTTACAAATACGAGCAGTACTTC.

Notes on this clone: The sample holds other DNA sequences that translate to the same CDR3. The CDR3 DNA follows: TGCGCCAGCAGCCCGCCGGACTCTGGAAACACCATATATTTT. This encodes CASSPPDSGNTIYF. The chain is built from TRBV5-1 and TRBJ1-3; D gene ambiguous. Trimming cost V 4 bases and J 0 bases, with 8 bases left between them. CDR3 size: 14 residues. Germline CDR1 reads SGHRS; CDR2 reads YFSETQ.

With regard to this clone: The sample contains more than one DNA sequence encoding this CDR3. The rearrangement joins TRBV6-6 to TRBJ2-2; D remains ambiguous. The germline V gene has CDR1 MNHNY and CDR2 SVGAGI (reference sequence). The CDR3 is 14 residues long. The V end was cut by 4 bases, the J end by 1 base, with 7 bases between. CDR3 amino acids: CASSFRQNTGELFF. CDR3 in DNA: TGTGCCAGCAGTTTCCGACAGAACACCGGGGAGCTGTTTTTT.

The chain links TRBV7-2 to TRBJ1-1; D not resolved. Per germline, CDR1 SGHTA and CDR2 FQGNSA. Trimming removed 4 bases from V and 1 base from J, with 13 bases in between. The CDR3 has 15 amino acids. The DNA of the CDR3 is TGTGCCAGCAGCTCGACGTCGGGTAGGAACACTGAAGCTTTCTTT. This encodes CASSSTSGRNTEAFF.

As to this clone: Within the sample, other DNA sequences also encode this same CDR3. The chain has TRBV9 and TRBJ2-1, with 9 bases that match TRBD1. The J segment lost 4 bases and the V segment lost 4 bases, leaving 3 bases of the junction unmatched. The germline gives CDR1 SGDLS, CDR2 YYNGEE. The CDR3 is 14 amino acids. CDR3 sequence (DNA): TGTGCCAGCAGCCCGGGACAGGGTTACAATGAGCAGTTCTTC. Translated: CASSPGQGYNEQFF. Drawing the rest from reference TRBV9 and TRBJ2-1, the complete variable domain is DSGVTQTPKHLITATGQRVTLRCSPRSGDLSVYWYQQSLDQGLQFLIQYYNGEERAKGNILERFSAQQFPDLHSELNLSSLELGDSALYFCASSPGQGYNEQFFGPGTRLTVL.

This chain links TRBV2 with TRBJ1-5; D is unclear. Germline lookup yields CDR1 SNHLY and CDR2 FYNNEI. CDR3 size: 13 residues. V lost 10 bases and J lost 0, with 10 bases in between. The CDR3: CAIKGRSNQPQHF. DNA of the CDR3: TGTGCCATTAAGGGTCGTAGCAATCAGCCCCAGCATTTT.

The chain joins TRBV19 to TRBJ1-3, with D maybe TRBD1 (5 bases). This CDR3 spans 16 amino acids. Germline-derived CDR1 and CDR2 are LNHDA and SQIVND (reference sequence). Between the trimmed V and J ends, which lost 4 bases and 4 bases, there was a span of 17 bases. The chain's CDR3 is CASSTPEGLGGNTIYF. The DNA for the CDR3 is TGTGCCAGTAGTACCCCGGAGGGGCTCGGAGGAAACACCATATATTTT. Drawing the rest from reference TRBV19 and TRBJ1-3, the complete variable domain is DGGITQSPKYLFRKEGQNVTLSCEQNLNHDAMYWYRQDPGQGLRLIYYSQIVNDFQKGDIAEGYSVSREKKESFPLTVTSAQKNPTAFYLCASSTPEGLGGNTIYFGEGSWLTVV.

This clone was seen only once. This may be a read error: a much more frequent sequence differs by one nucleotide. This same CDR3 is encoded by further DNA sequences in the sample. The rearrangement links TRBV27 to TRBJ2-2; no clear D gene. The V and J ends lost 3 bases and 2 bases respectively, with 1 base between them. Germline V lookup: CDR1 MNHEY, CDR2 SMNVEV (reference sequence). The CDR3 is made up of 12 amino acids. The CDR3: CASSFNTGELFF. In DNA, the CDR3 is TGTGCCAGCAGTTTTAACACCGGGGAGCTGTTTTTT.

This chain joins TRBV11-3 and TRBJ2-1, with 7 bases fitting TRBD1. This CDR3 contains 15 residues. V lost 5 bases and J lost 1; bases outside the gene matches: 5. Germline CDR1 SGHNT, CDR2 YENEEA. The CDR3 protein is CASSKTGQSYNEQFF. The CDR3 coding sequence is TGTGCCAGCAGCAAAACGGGACAGTCCTACAATGAGCAGTTCTTC.

The chain recombines TRBV29-1 with TRBJ2-3; tentatively, D is TRBD2 (7 bases). V lost 7 bases to trimming and J lost 4 bases, with 12 bases between them. Germline CDR1 and CDR2: SQVTM and ANQGSEA. The CDR3 is 12 amino acids. The CDR3 sequence: CSATGRADTQYF. The CDR3 DNA reads as TGCAGCGCTACAGGGAGGGCAGATACGCAGTATTTT.

The rearrangement links TRBV28 to TRBJ1-1; D remains unclear. The germline gives CDR1 MDHEN, CDR2 SYDVKM. CDR3 length: 14 residues. Trimming took off 6 bases at V and 0 bases at J, with 11 bases between the two ends. CDR3 residues: CASRPTWVNTEAFF. The CDR3 DNA follows: TGTGCCAGCAGGCCGACCTGGGTGAACACTGAAGCTTTCTTT.

This chain's CDR3 is CASSEFSGRAADTQYF. CDR3 bases: TGTGCCAGCAGTGAATTCAGCGGGAGGGCCGCGGATACGCAGTATTTT. The chain recombines TRBV6-1 with TRBJ2-3; 10 bases are a match to TRBD2. After removal of 2 bases from V and 6 bases from J, the junction contained 8 bases not matched to a gene. CDR1 and CDR2 (germline): MNHNS, SASEGT. This CDR3 spans 16 amino acids.

The rearrangement joins TRBV6-6 to TRBJ1-2; TRBD1 matches at 10 bases. From germline, CDR1 is MNHNY and CDR2 SVGAGI (reference sequence). The CDR3 loop spans 16 amino acids. With 5 bases clipped from V and 0 bases from J, the junction kept 6 bases outside the gene matches. CDR3 DNA: TGTGCCAGCAGTCCGTTCGGACAGGGGGCTAACTATGGCTACACCTTC. Amino acids: CASSPFGQGANYGYTF.